These 30 T cell receptor beta chains came from one sample sequenced in a study of long-term antiretroviral therapy in people with HIV. Survey-level resolution applied to immunoSEQ assay v3.0. Sequenced by immunoSEQ multiplex PCR; TCRdb stores in-frame clones only, minus some. There are roughly 17,000 clones in the sample; 60% to 85% occur only once, and approximately 11% lies in the top ten. Specimen: unsorted PBMCs, collected 2.3 years after starting antiretroviral therapy. The receptors come from a woman in her forties with HIV.

The rearrangement uses TRBV7-8 and TRBJ2-1; 11 nucleotides match TRBD2. CDR1 and CDR2 from the germline V gene are SGHVS and FQNEAQ. The CDR3 totals 15 residues. J gave up 4 bases and V 7 bases, and 6 bases lay outside the gene matches. The CDR3 loop reads CASTALAGGYNEQFF. DNA for the CDR3: TGTGCCAGCACCGCCCTAGCGGGGGGATACAATGAGCAGTTCTTC.

J is TRBJ2-7 and V is TRBV6-4; D ambiguous. The CDR3 extends over 13 amino acids. Germline V gene sequence: CDR1 MRHNA, CDR2 SNTAGT. V was cut by 5 bases and J by 1 base, with 9 bases left in between. DNA for the CDR3: TGTGCCAGCAGTTCCCAAAGTTCCTACGAGCAGTACTTC. Its translation is CASSSQSSYEQYF.

This clone has just a few counts. V and J are TRBV2 and TRBJ2-7, with 12 bases aligning to TRBD2. V lost 6 bases to trimming and J lost 2 bases; unmatched junction nucleotides: 8. In germline, CDR1 is SNHLY, CDR2 FYNNEI. CDR3 length: 16 amino acids. The CDR3 coding sequence is TGTGCCAGCAGGCCCATGACTAGCGGGAGCCCCTACGAGCAGTACTTC. This sequence encodes CASRPMTSGSPYEQYF. Together with reference TRBV2 and TRBJ2-7, the CDR3 gives the full variable domain: EPEVTQTPSHQVTQMGQEVILRCVPISNHLYFYWYRQILGQKVEFLVSFYNNEISEKSEIFDDQFSVERPDGSNFTLKIRSTKLEDSAMYFCASRPMTSGSPYEQYFGPGTRLTVT.

The J gene is TRBJ2-1, the V gene TRBV10-3; D call uncertain. Trimming pared 8 bases from V and 1 base from J, leaving 12 bases between. The CDR3 extends over 14 amino acids. The germline V gene has CDR1 ENHRY and CDR2 SYGVKD. CDR3 in amino acids: CAIGESGSYNEQFF. DNA of the CDR3: TGTGCCATCGGGGAAAGTGGTTCCTACAATGAGCAGTTCTTC.

The rearrangement joins TRBV11-3 to TRBJ1-1; D ambiguous. This CDR3 spans 12 amino acids. V was cut by 3 bases and J by 4 bases, with 6 bases left in between. CDR1 is SGHNT, CDR2 YENEEA, per germline. The CDR3 DNA is TGTGCCAGCAGCTTTGAATCCACTGAAGCTTTCTTT. It translates to CASSFESTEAFF.

This clone came up a few times. The chain has TRBV27 and TRBJ1-2, with TRBD1 matching 8 bases. The CDR3 length is 15 residues. Germline lookup yields CDR1 MNHEY and CDR2 SMNVEV (reference sequence). Trimming removed 2 bases from V and 8 bases from J; junction bases left unmatched: 10. This CDR3 reads CASSLVQGAGEGYTF. For the CDR3, the DNA is TGTGCCAGCAGTTTAGTCCAGGGGGCTGGGGAAGGCTACACCTTC.

This rearrangement joins TRBV19 to TRBJ1-5; D not resolved. V dropped 0 bases and J dropped 0 bases, with 9 bases sitting between them. This CDR3 spans 16 amino acids. The germline gives CDR1 LNHDA, CDR2 SQIVND (reference sequence). CDR3 region: CASSIDSQYSNQPQHF. The CDR3 DNA follows: TGTGCCAGTAGTATAGATTCTCAGTATAGCAATCAGCCCCAGCATTTT.

The chain is built from TRBV4-3 and TRBJ2-5; TRBD1 matches at 9 bases. In germline, CDR1 is LGHNA, CDR2 YSLEER. Unmatched junction bases numbered 5, after V lost 1 base and J lost 5 bases. The CDR3 contains 15 residues. The CDR3 sequence: CASSQVQGALETQYF. The CDR3 DNA reads TGCGCCAGCAGCCAAGTACAGGGGGCTCTGGAGACCCAGTACTTC.

A single count supports this clone. The chain carries TRBV9 and TRBJ1-1, with TRBD1 identical over 7 bases. After removal of 6 bases from V and 3 bases from J, the junction contained 8 bases not matched to a gene. CDR1 is SGDLS, CDR2 YYNGEE, per germline. This CDR3 region has 14 residues. This CDR3 is CASNREGQYTEAFF. For the CDR3, the DNA is TGTGCCAGCAACAGGGAGGGACAGTACACTGAAGCTTTCTTT.

CDR3 sequence: CASSGQGGHSPLHF. For the CDR3, the DNA is TGTGCCAGCAGCGGACAGGGCGGACATTCACCCCTCCACTTT. This chain connects TRBV7-6 to TRBJ1-6; 8 nucleotides align to TRBD1. Germline lookup yields CDR1 SGHVS and CDR2 FNYEAQ. This CDR3 has 14 residues. The V gene end was trimmed by 5 bases and the J gene end by 8 bases; junction bases not matched to a gene: 5.

The CDR3 DNA reads TGCAGCTTCTCCGGGACAGACAATTATGGCTACACCTTC. This gives the protein CSFSGTDNYGYTF. The chain combines TRBV29-1 with TRBJ1-2; 7 bases are a match to TRBD1. V lost 8 bases and J lost 5; bases outside the gene matches: 11. CDR3 size: 13 residues. Germline CDR1 reads SQVTM; CDR2 reads ANQGSEA.

This chain uses TRBV19 with TRBJ1-4; a possible D gene is TRBD1 (5 bases). Germline-derived CDR1 and CDR2 are LNHDA and SQIVND (reference sequence). V gave up 6 bases and J gave up 7 bases, with 9 bases separating them. The CDR3 is 12 amino acids. CDR3 region: CASRQGGEKLFF. The CDR3, as DNA: TGTGCCAGTAGGCAGGGTGGTGAAAAACTGTTTTTT.

This chain links TRBV9 with TRBJ2-3, with D possibly being TRBD1 or TRBD2 (5 bases each). Germline values: CDR1 SGDLS, CDR2 YYNGEE. This CDR3 is 13 amino acids long. The ends were cut back, 2 bases at V and 6 bases at J, with 10 bases in the middle. CDR3 loop: CASSVQGEDTQYF. Here the CDR3 DNA reads TGTGCCAGCAGCGTCCAGGGAGAGGATACGCAGTATTTT. Supplemented by reference TRBV9 and TRBJ2-3, the full variable domain reads DSGVTQTPKHLITATGQRVTLRCSPRSGDLSVYWYQQSLDQGLQFLIQYYNGEERAKGNILERFSAQQFPDLHSELNLSSLELGDSALYFCASSVQGEDTQYFGPGTRLTVL.

The chain is built from TRBV5-8 and TRBJ2-7; D ambiguous. V lost 0 bases and J lost 6, with 10 bases in between. Germline loops: CDR1 SGHTS, CDR2 YDEGEE. The CDR3 has 13 residues. The CDR3 here is CASSLGYHSEQYF. The CDR3 DNA sequence: TGTGCCAGCAGCTTGGGGTACCATTCCGAGCAGTACTTC. The full variable domain, with the rest looked up from reference TRBV5-8 and TRBJ2-7, is EAGVTQSPTHLIKTRGQQATLRCSPISGHTSVYWYQQALGLGLQFLLWYDEGEERNRGNFPPRFSGRQFPNYSSELNVNALELEDSALYLCASSLGYHSEQYFGPGTRLTVT.

The CDR3 loop reads CASSYVLAASSYEQYF. CDR3 nucleotide sequence: TGTGCCAGCAGTTACGTGCTAGCGGCAAGCTCCTACGAGCAGTACTTC. The genes are TRBV6-5 and TRBJ2-7; 7 bases match TRBD2. The germline gives CDR1 MNHEY, CDR2 SVGAGI. The V segment lost 2 bases and the J segment 0 bases; nucleotides outside the gene matches: 7. The CDR3 has 16 amino acids.

The chain carries TRBV11-3 and TRBJ2-1; 7 positions agree with TRBD2. V was pared by 6 bases and J by 0 bases, with 2 bases of the junction left unmatched. Germline values: CDR1 SGHNT, CDR2 YENEEA. The CDR3 consists of 14 residues. CDR3 residues: CASSPGGSYNEQFF. DNA for the CDR3: TGTGCCAGCAGTCCGGGGGGCTCCTACAATGAGCAGTTCTTC.

The CDR3 is CASSLIGTGEYEQYF. The CDR3 region has the DNA TGTGCCAGCAGCTTAATAGGGACAGGAGAGTACGAGCAGTACTTC. This chain uses TRBV7-9 with TRBJ2-7; 8 bases align to TRBD1. Trimming removed 2 bases from V and 4 bases from J; junction bases left unmatched: 7. The CDR3 loop spans 15 amino acids. Germline V CDR1 and CDR2: SEHNR, FQNEAQ (reference sequence).

The gene calls are TRBV5-4 and TRBJ2-3; D remains unclear. V was shortened by 0 bases and J by 5 bases, with 13 bases between the two germline ends. The germline V gene encodes CDR1 SGHNT and CDR2 YYREEE (reference sequence). This CDR3 comprises 15 residues. The CDR3 DNA is TGTGCCAGCAGCTTGGACGGTAGCTATCGAGATACGCAGTATTTT. The encoded protein is CASSLDGSYRDTQYF.

The chain couples TRBV6-5 to TRBJ1-1; D is possibly TRBD1 (6 bases). Germline CDR1 and CDR2: MNHEY and SVGAGI. Deletions cut 4 bases from V and 4 bases from J, with 16 bases between. There are 15 residues in the CDR3. DNA for the CDR3: TGTGCCAGCAGTTTCGTCCGCCAGGGGTCCACTGAAGCTTTCTTT. As protein: CASSFVRQGSTEAFF.

CDR3 DNA: TGTGCCAGCAGCCTTACAAGACATGGCAGTGAGCAGTTCTTC. Amino acids: CASSLTRHGSEQFF. V is TRBV9 and J is TRBJ2-1, with D uncertain. The V gene's germline CDR1 is SGDLS and CDR2 YYNGEE. The CDR3 sequence is 14 residues long. Trimming removed 4 bases from V and 9 bases from J, with 17 bases in between. The full variable domain, in which reference TRBV9 and TRBJ2-1 provide the parts outside the CDR3, is DSGVTQTPKHLITATGQRVTLRCSPRSGDLSVYWYQQSLDQGLQFLIQYYNGEERAKGNILERFSAQQFPDLHSELNLSSLELGDSALYFCASSLTRHGSEQFFGPGTRLTVL.

The sample holds a few counts of this clone. The chain joins TRBV19 to TRBJ2-2; 8 nucleotides agree with TRBD2. Trimming at V came to 2 bases and at J to 2 bases, leaving 4 bases not matched to a gene. The CDR3 is 16 amino acids. The germline gives CDR1 LNHDA, CDR2 SQIVND (reference sequence). CDR3 residues: CASSIWTSSNTGELFF. The CDR3 bases are TGTGCCAGTAGTATATGGACTAGCAGTAACACCGGGGAGCTGTTTTTT.

This clone was counted between two and nine times. The chain couples TRBV6-6 to TRBJ2-7; tentatively, D is TRBD2 (5 bases). The CDR3 has 13 residues. Germline CDR1 is MNHNY and CDR2 is SVGAGI (reference sequence). Trimming shortened V by 5 bases and J by 2 bases, and 10 bases separated the two germline ends. As DNA, the CDR3 is TGTGCCAGCAGTCAACTAGTGGCCTACGAGCAGTACTTC. Encoded protein: CASSQLVAYEQYF.

V gene TRBV6-6 combines with J gene TRBJ1-5, with TRBD1 as a possible D gene (5 bases). The V gene lost 5 bases and the J gene lost 4 bases, with 15 bases spanning the gap. CDR1 and CDR2 (germline): MNHNY, SVGAGI (reference sequence). The CDR3 totals 15 residues. The CDR3 region is CASSGGARGNQPQHF. DNA of the CDR3: TGTGCCAGCAGTGGAGGGGCGAGGGGTAATCAGCCCCAGCATTTT.

The rearrangement uses TRBV4-2 and TRBJ2-5; TRBD1 agrees at 7 bases. The CDR3 spans 13 residues. CDR1 LGHNA and CDR2 YNFKEQ come from the germline V gene. After removal of 5 bases from V and 4 bases from J, the junction contained 4 bases not matched to a gene. CDR3 in amino acids: CASSLGQLETQYF. CDR3 sequence (DNA): TGTGCCAGCAGCTTGGGACAGTTAGAGACCCAGTACTTC.

The V gene is TRBV5-6, the J gene TRBJ2-5, with D perhaps TRBD1 (6 bases). Germline loops: CDR1 SGHDT, CDR2 YYEEEE. V shed 2 bases and J shed 3 bases, with 8 bases lying between them. CDR3 length: 13 residues. The CDR3 loop is CASSLRQEETQYF. Written as DNA, the CDR3 is TGTGCCAGCAGCTTACGACAGGAAGAGACCCAGTACTTC.

V usage is TRBV6-5 and J usage is TRBJ2-1; D might be TRBD2 (6 bases). CDR1 MNHEY and CDR2 SVGAGI come from the germline V gene. This CDR3 contains 14 residues. Trimming stripped 4 bases from V and 1 base from J, with 8 bases between. CDR3 nucleotide sequence: TGTGCCAGCAGTTTAAGCGGGTCCTACAATGAGCAGTTCTTC. This sequence encodes CASSLSGSYNEQFF.

V and J are TRBV12-5 and TRBJ1-3; D unclear. The CDR3 loop spans 13 amino acids. The germline gives CDR1 LGHNT, CDR2 FRNRAP. V gave up 4 bases and J gave up 0 bases, with 4 bases separating them. For the CDR3, the DNA is TGTGCTAGTGGTTCTAACTCTGGAAACACCATATATTTT. Translating gives CASGSNSGNTIYF.

V and J are TRBV7-8 and TRBJ2-3; D call uncertain. The CDR3 covers 16 residues. With 2 bases removed from V and 5 bases from J, the gap between germline ends came to 17 bases. CDR1 is SGHVS, CDR2 FQNEAQ, per germline. CDR3 bases: TGTGCCAGCAGCTTAAAGGGTTTGGAAAAACGAGATACGCAGTATTTT. Protein sequence: CASSLKGLEKRDTQYF.

This chain uses TRBV10-2 with TRBJ2-1; 11 bases map to TRBD2. The V and J ends lost 7 bases and 7 bases, in that order; junction bases with no gene match: 9. The CDR3 has 15 residues. Germline V gives CDR1 WSHSY, CDR2 SAAADI. The CDR3 bases are TGCGCCAGCAAGATAAGGACTAGCGGGCTAAATGAGCAGTTCTTC. Amino acids: CASKIRTSGLNEQFF.

CDR3 nucleotide sequence: TGTGCCAGCTCACCAAGCGGTCAGGGGCCTAAGCCCCAGCATTTT. It is translated as CASSPSGQGPKPQHF. This rearrangement joins TRBV18 to TRBJ1-5, with D possibly being TRBD1 (6 bases). The CDR3 totals 15 residues. Germline-derived CDR1 and CDR2 are KGHSH and LQKENI. V was trimmed by 2 bases and J by 8 bases, leaving 16 bases between them.